This T cell receptor beta chain was retrieved from a study of T cell changes during pregnancy in multiple sclerosis (dated by TCRdb to the late 2010s). Turning to the overall study: The study examined how the T cell repertoire changed over the course of pregnancy in women with multiple sclerosis.

From the cysteine up to the phenylalanine, the CDR3 has a length of 14 residues. The read is trimmed to its CDR3 DNA, 42 bases read in frame from base 1. CDR1 is given as KGHSH and CDR2 as LQKENI, both from the germline V gene. Germline trimming: 2 bases from V, 5 bases from J; junction bases outside gene matches: 2. Libraries were constructed by the immunoSEQ multiplex PCR assay. TCRdb took over this immuneACCESS table, retaining in-frame rearrangements with V and J assigned. Such tables are incomplete; in checked studies, under half of the missing clones stem from an unresolved V gene, and the remainder is unexplained. Recorded for this sample are some 87,000 clones; more than 90% of them occurred a single time. The ten most abundant clones make up around 0.21% of the sample. For this clone: What antigen it recognizes has not been identified. No much larger clonotype is one base removed from it; base qualities were not supplied.

Here the sequenced sample was CD4+ T cells from peripheral blood mononuclear cells, taken before pregnancy. This TCR derives from a female donor with multiple sclerosis, enrolled in a pregnancy study. This sequence uses TRBV18 and TRBJ1-4; 7 bases in the middle match TRBD1. The DNA sequence is given as TGTGCCAGCTCACCAGGACAGGCGAATGAAAAACTGTTTTTT. The translation is CASSPGQANEKLFF.